This record looks at one T cell receptor beta chain sequence and its context. The antigen remains unidentified. The same CDR3 can be traced to other DNA sequences in this sample. The sample comes from a study of T cell responses to AZD1222 COVID-19 vaccine. CDR1 is SGHTA, CDR2 FQGTGA, per germline. The CDR3 spans 13 residues. V was cut by 0 bases and J by 6 bases, with 6 bases left in between. Libraries were prepared by immunoSEQ multiplex PCR; TCRdb keeps only in-frame clonotypes and omits some of them. This table holds some 200,000 clones, roughly 91% found once. Study-wide results and limits: Donors skewed white British and female; clonal diversity was possibly underestimated. Only after the peak T cell response were repertoires sampled.

The TCR originated in an adult who received the AZD1222 COVID-19 vaccine. The specimen was peripheral blood, collected 28 days after the second AZD1222 dose. This chain connects TRBV7-3 to TRBJ2-1; possible D gene TRBD2, 5 bases. CDR3 DNA sequence: TGTGCCAGCAGCTTAACAGGAGGCAATGAGCAGTTCTTC. It encodes CASSLTGGNEQFF.